Listed below are T cell receptor beta chains from one sample, sequenced in a study of vaccination and CD4 T cells after COVID-19. Each CDR3 protein is one row after TCRdb ran MiXCR on the PCR reads. The data contain some 4,200 distinct CDR3 sequences, roughly a third of them singletons. Their target antigens are unknown. The sequenced sample was CD4+ T cells from blood, cultured in vitro. The source of these receptors is a human donor in good health. The CDR3 runs from the conserved cysteine through the conserved F or W. The order of the fields is J gene, D gene, CDR3 length, V gene, clone size, CDR3 DNA, CDR3 protein. The D gene is left open where the match is weak. Rows may omit the clone size; those that give it use once, few, many or a size class.

TRBJ1-2 NA 15 TRBV18 NA TGTGCCAGCTCACCTACTACGACAGAGAACTATGGCTACACCTTC CASSPTTTENYGYTF
TRBJ1-5 NA 14 TRBV29-1 NA TGCAGCGTTGATGGGGGCGCGTGGAATCAGCCCCAGCATTTT CSVDGGAWNQPQHF
TRBJ2-3 NA 14 TRBV19 few TGTGCCAGTAGAGAGGAGGGGGCCAGAGATACGCAGTATTTT CASREEGARDTQYF
TRBJ1-5 NA 14 TRBV20-1 medium-sized TGCAGTGCTACAAGGAGGGGAATCAATCAGCCCCAGCATTTT CSATRRGINQPQHF
TRBJ2-2 NA 17 TRBV10-2 NA TGCGCCAGCAGTGTCCCCTTCGACAGACCGAACACCGGGGAGCTGTTTTTT CASSVPFDRPNTGELFF
TRBJ1-1 NA 14 TRBV10-2 NA TGCGCCAGCAGTGAGATCTTCCGGGGCACTGAAGCTTTCTTT CASSEIFRGTEAFF
TRBJ2-5 TRBD2 14 TRBV6-1 NA TGTGCCAGCAGCCGTAGCGGGGGTCAAGAGACCCAGTACTTC CASSRSGGQETQYF
TRBJ1-5 TRBD1 16 TRBV6-1 few TGTGCCAGCAGATTAGACAGGGTAAATACAAATCAGCCCCAGCATTTT CASRLDRVNTNQPQHF
TRBJ2-7 NA 11 TRBV20-1 NA TGCAGTGCTAGTTGGGTCTACGAGCAGTACTTC CSASWVYEQYF
TRBJ1-3 NA 15 TRBV20-1 NA TGCAGTGCTAGTGAGACAGCTAACTCTGGAAACACCATATATTTT CSASETANSGNTIYF
TRBJ1-5 NA 18 TRBV2 once TGTGCCAGCAGTGAAGATCAAGGCATACCTTCTAGCAATCAGCCCCAGCATTTT CASSEDQGIPSSNQPQHF
TRBJ1-5 NA 12 TRBV20-1 NA TGCAGTGCTAGAGACCGTAATCAGCCCCAGCATTTT CSARDRNQPQHF
TRBJ1-5 TRBD1 16 TRBV19 NA TGTGCCAGTAGTAGAGGGACAGGGAGAAGCAATCAGCCCCAGCATTTT CASSRGTGRSNQPQHF
TRBJ2-3 NA 14 TRBV20-1 few TGCAGTGCTAACCGAGGGACTCGCACAGATACGCAGTATTTT CSANRGTRTDTQYF
TRBJ1-4 NA 13 TRBV29-1 once TGCAGCGCTGGCGGGGTAGGGAATGAAAAACTGTTTTTT CSAGGVGNEKLFF
TRBJ1-2 NA 15 TRBV7-2 NA TGTGCCAGCAGCTTCCAGGCGGACTACTCCTATGGCTACACCTTC CASSFQADYSYGYTF
TRBJ1-2 NA 12 TRBV20-1 few TGCAGTGTCACCGGGGACTTCTATGGCTACACCTTC CSVTGDFYGYTF
TRBJ1-5 NA 14 TRBV6-1 few TGTGCCAGCAGTACCAGGGGAGGAGAGCAGCCCCAGCATTTT CASSTRGGEQPQHF
TRBJ2-1 NA 13 TRBV20-1 NA TGCAGTGCTAGTAGGGGCAGGGGGGATGAGCAGTTCTTC CSASRGRGDEQFF
TRBJ1-1 NA 13 TRBV6-1 NA TGTGCCAGCAATTCGAGGGGGTCCACTGAAGCTTTCTTT CASNSRGSTEAFF
TRBJ1-3 NA 14 TRBV20-1 NA TGCAGTGCTCGTCGTGAACTCTCTGGAAACACCATATATTTT CSARRELSGNTIYF
TRBJ1-2 NA 15 TRBV7-9 few TGTGCCAGCATGCACCCCCTCGGGGGGTTCTATGGCTACACCTTC CASMHPLGGFYGYTF
TRBJ1-2 NA 11 TRBV20-1 few TGCAGTGCTAAATGGGGCGGCGGCTACACCTTC CSAKWGGGYTF
TRBJ2-5 NA 12 TRBV7-9 NA TGTGCCAGCAGCTTTCTCTTGGAGACCCAGTACTTC CASSFLLETQYF
TRBJ2-1 NA 15 TRBV7-9 NA TGTGCCAGCAGCTTTTCCAGACCAGATTACAATGAGCAGTTCTTC CASSFSRPDYNEQFF
TRBJ2-7 NA 12 TRBV19 NA TGTGCCAGTAGTATTCAATTCGGCGAGCAGTACTTC CASSIQFGEQYF
TRBJ2-2 TRBD1 14 TRBV5-1 NA TGCGCCAGCTCCCCCGGGACAGAAGGCGGGGAGCTGTTTTTT CASSPGTEGGELFF
TRBJ1-6 NA 12 TRBV6-1 medium-sized TGTGCCAGCAGTGCTTCAAATTCACCCCTCCACTTT CASSASNSPLHF
TRBJ1-2 NA 16 TRBV2 few TGTGCCAGCAGTGAAAGAGGGTTGGGGGTCAACTATGGCTACACCTTC CASSERGLGVNYGYTF
TRBJ2-1 TRBD2 15 TRBV5-1 NA TGCGCCAGCTTCCGGGGGGGGAGCTCCTACAATGAGCAGTTCTTC CASFRGGSSYNEQFF
TRBJ2-4 NA 14 TRBV20-1 few TGCAGTGCTAGGACAGGAGTAGCCAAAAACATTCAGTACTTC CSARTGVAKNIQYF
TRBJ1-1 TRBD1 16 TRBV6-1 NA TGTGCCAGCACCCAGACAGGGGGCTGGGTGAACACTGAAGCTTTCTTT CASTQTGGWVNTEAFF
TRBJ2-5 TRBD2 15 TRBV20-1 NA TGCAGTGCTATGAGGGGTAGCGGGGGCGGGGAGACCCAGTACTTC CSAMRGSGGGETQYF
TRBJ2-2 NA 12 TRBV6-1 NA TGTGCCAGCAAACCGGAGGGGGGGGAGCTGTTTTTT CASKPEGGELFF
TRBJ2-5 TRBD2 13 TRBV20-1 NA TGCAGTGCTAGTGCTAGCGGGCGAGAGACCCAGTACTTC CSASASGRETQYF
TRBJ2-2 NA 13 TRBV7-9 NA TGTGCCAGCAGCCCTAGGAACACCGGGGAGCTGTTTTTT CASSPRNTGELFF
TRBJ2-2 NA 14 TRBV24-1 NA TGTGCCACCAGTGATTTCAGGGACACCGGGGAGCTGTTTTTT CATSDFRDTGELFF
TRBJ1-6 TRBD1 13 TRBV19 NA TGTGCCACCCTGGACAGGTATAATTCACCCCTCCACTTT CATLDRYNSPLHF
TRBJ1-1 TRBD1 15 TRBV19 NA TGTGCCAGTAGTATCCGGGACAGAAGGGACACTGAAGCTTTCTTT CASSIRDRRDTEAFF
TRBJ1-6 NA 15 TRBV27 NA TGTGCCAGCACGGGCAGGCGGGGGTGGAATTCACCCCTCCACTTT CASTGRRGWNSPLHF
TRBJ2-5 NA 13 TRBV6-1 NA TGTGCCAGCAGTGACCCAGGCCAAGAGACCCAGTACTTC CASSDPGQETQYF
TRBJ1-1 NA 13 TRBV5-5 NA TGTGCCAGCACCTCTTTGCCGGGGACTGAAGCTTTCTTT CASTSLPGTEAFF
TRBJ1-1 NA 12 TRBV28 few TGTGCCAGCATAAGGGAGGCCACTGAAGCTTTCTTT CASIREATEAFF